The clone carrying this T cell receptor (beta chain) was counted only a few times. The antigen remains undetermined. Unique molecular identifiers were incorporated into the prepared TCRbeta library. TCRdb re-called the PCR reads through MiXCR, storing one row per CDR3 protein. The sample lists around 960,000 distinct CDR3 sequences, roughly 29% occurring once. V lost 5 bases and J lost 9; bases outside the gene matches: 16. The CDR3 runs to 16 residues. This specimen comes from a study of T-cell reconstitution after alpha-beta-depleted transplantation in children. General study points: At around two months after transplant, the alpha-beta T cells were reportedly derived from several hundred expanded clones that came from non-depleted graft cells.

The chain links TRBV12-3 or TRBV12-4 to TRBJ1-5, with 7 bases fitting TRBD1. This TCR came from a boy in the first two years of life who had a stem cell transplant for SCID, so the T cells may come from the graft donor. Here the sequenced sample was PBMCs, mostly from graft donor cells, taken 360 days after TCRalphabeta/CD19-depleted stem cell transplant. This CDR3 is CASSHWDSRKSSPQHF. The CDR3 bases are TGTGCCAGCAGTCACTGGGACAGCCGGAAGAGTTCGCCCCAGCATTTT.